This T cell receptor beta chain was sequenced in a study of T cell repertoires in cytomegalovirus infection. V lost 6 bases and J lost 2, with 21 bases in between. The CDR3 runs 17 residues. The V gene's germline CDR1 is MNHNS and CDR2 SASEGT. TCRdb re-called the reads through MiXCR, storing one row per CDR3 protein. In the table there are fewer than 300,000 distinct CDR3 sequences, roughly 26% of which are singletons. Sequenced sample: PBMCs. The clonotype originates from a human donor in good health (CMV status not recorded). Some clones in this sample may be carry-over from other donors' samples. The V and J genes are TRBV6-1 and TRBJ2-3, with D tentatively TRBD2 (6 bases). The CDR3 nucleotides read TGTGCCAGCAGAGTGTTTAGGGGTGGCGGGGTCACAGATACGCAGTATTTT. Its translation: CASRVFRGGGVTDTQYF.